Below are 30 T cell receptor beta chains sequenced from a single sample in a study of T cell changes during pregnancy in multiple sclerosis. Sequencing was performed with immunoSEQ multiplex PCR; in TCRdb, only in-frame clones are kept and a portion is missing. The sample carries approximately 71,000 clones, around nine tenths recorded once. The sample consisted of peripheral blood, taken in the second trimester of pregnancy. Source of these receptors: a female donor with multiple sclerosis, enrolled in a pregnancy study.

This sequence joins TRBV11-2 and TRBJ1-4; no firm D call. Germline V gene lookup returns CDR1 SGHAT and CDR2 FQNNGV. The V gene lost 5 bases and the J gene lost 3 bases, with 10 bases spanning the gap. The CDR3 has 14 amino acids. The CDR3 sequence: CASSLIAPNEKLFF. DNA for the CDR3: TGTGCCAGCAGCCTCATCGCGCCTAATGAAAAACTGTTTTTT.

The CDR3 DNA is TGCGCCAGCCGTCCGACTCTTTTCTCCTACGAGCAGTACTTC. Amino acid sequence: CASRPTLFSYEQYF. This chain links TRBV10-1 with TRBJ2-7; D remains unclear. Germline CDR1 and CDR2: WNHNN and SYGVQD (reference sequence). CDR3 length: 14 residues. V was clipped by 8 bases and J by 0 bases, with 14 bases between them.

The chain links TRBV7-6 to TRBJ2-6, with D hard to call. Per the germline V gene, CDR1 is SGHVS and CDR2 is FNYEAQ. This CDR3 has 17 residues. Trimming removed 5 bases at V and 1 base at J, with 15 bases between. The CDR3 sequence is CASSPSVIDSGANVLTF. In nucleotides, the CDR3 is TGTGCCAGCAGCCCGTCCGTGATAGATTCTGGGGCCAACGTCCTGACTTTC. The full variable domain, in which reference TRBV7-6 and TRBJ2-6 provide the parts outside the CDR3, is GAGVSQSPRYKVTKRGQDVALRCDPISGHVSLYWYRQALGQGPEFLTYFNYEAQQDKSGLPNDRFSAERPEGSISTLTIQRTEQRDSAMYRCASSPSVIDSGANVLTFGAGSRLTVL.

The CDR3 DNA sequence: TGTGCCAGCAGCTTAGGCAGAGATACGCAGTATTTT. Amino acids: CASSLGRDTQYF. The chain joins TRBV7-9 to TRBJ2-3; D remains unclear. This CDR3 is 12 amino acids long. Germline CDR1 reads SEHNR; CDR2 reads FQNEAQ (reference sequence). Trimming cost V 1 base and J 5 bases, with 4 bases left between them. The whole variable domain, remainder taken from reference TRBV7-9 and TRBJ2-3, is DTGVSQNPRHKITKRGQNVTFRCDPISEHNRLYWYRQTLGQGPEFLTYFQNEAQLEKSRLLSDRFSAERPKGSFSTLEIQRTEQGDSAMYLCASSLGRDTQYFGPGTRLTVL.

The V and J genes are TRBV30 and TRBJ1-2, with D maybe TRBD1 (5 bases). From germline, CDR1 is GTSNPN and CDR2 SVGIG (reference sequence). V gave up 3 bases and J gave up 2 bases, with 16 bases separating them. This CDR3 spans 15 amino acids. CDR3 residues: CAWRLGGEPNYGYTF. As DNA, the CDR3 is TGTGCCTGGAGATTGGGGGGGGAACCCAACTATGGCTACACCTTC. The full variable domain, its missing parts supplied by reference TRBV30 and TRBJ1-2, is SQTIHQWPATLVQPVGSPLSLECTVEGTSNPNLYWYRQAAGRGLQLLFYSVGIGQISSEVPQNLSASRPQDRQFILSSKKLLLSDSGFYLCAWRLGGEPNYGYTFGSGTRLTVV.

The genes are TRBV19 and TRBJ2-1; 8 positions agree with TRBD2. The V gene end was trimmed by 5 bases and the J gene end by 1 base; junction bases not matched to a gene: 7. CDR1 LNHDA and CDR2 SQIVND come from the germline V gene (reference sequence). CDR3 length: 16 amino acids. The DNA for the CDR3 is TGTGCCAGTAGTTTAAGTAGCGGGGTATCCTACAATGAGCAGTTCTTC. As protein: CASSLSSGVSYNEQFF.

The chain uses TRBV6-6 and TRBJ1-6, with D possibly being TRBD1 (5 bases). Trimming removed 6 bases at V and 0 bases at J, with 12 bases between. The CDR3 runs to 16 residues. The V gene's germline CDR1 is MNHNY and CDR2 SVGAGI (reference sequence). CDR3 sequence reads: CASRERGSSYNSPLHF. Here the CDR3 DNA reads TGTGCCAGCAGGGAAAGGGGAAGCTCCTATAATTCACCCCTCCACTTT.

This chain joins TRBV5-4 and TRBJ2-1; TRBD2 is a possible D gene (6 bases). V shed 5 bases and J shed 0 bases, with 18 bases lying between them. The length of the CDR3 is 17 residues. Germline CDR1 SGHNT, CDR2 YYREEE (reference sequence). The chain's CDR3 is CASSFDSGLSSYNEQFF. CDR3 nucleotide sequence: TGTGCCAGCAGTTTTGACAGCGGGCTGAGCTCCTACAATGAGCAGTTCTTC.

The chain employs TRBV7-8 and TRBJ1-1, with 7 bases identical to TRBD1. CDR3 length: 14 amino acids. V lost 1 base and J lost 2; bases outside the gene matches: 1. The germline V gene encodes CDR1 SGHVS and CDR2 FQNEAQ. CDR3 residues: CASSLVGGNTEAFF. In DNA form, the CDR3 reads TGTGCCAGCAGCTTAGTAGGGGGCAACACTGAAGCTTTCTTT.

The chain is built from TRBV9 and TRBJ2-6; 8 nucleotides agree with TRBD1. Losses at the gene ends were 2 bases for V and 0 bases for J; bases not matched to a gene: 7. Germline CDR1 reads SGDLS; CDR2 reads YYNGEE. CDR3 length: 18 amino acids. CDR3 amino acids: CASSVTGGTISGANVLTF. The DNA of the CDR3 is TGTGCCAGCAGCGTTACAGGGGGAACTATCTCTGGGGCCAACGTCCTGACTTTC.

This chain connects TRBV2 to TRBJ1-3, with D unclear. This CDR3 spans 14 amino acids. Germline CDR1 and CDR2: SNHLY and FYNNEI. Deletions cut 3 bases from V and 4 bases from J, with 10 bases between. The CDR3 is CASSDTGWGNTIYF. The DNA for the CDR3 is TGTGCCAGCAGTGATACCGGGTGGGGAAACACCATATATTTT.

This chain joins TRBV19 and TRBJ2-1; D is perhaps TRBD1 (5 bases). The CDR3 contains 14 residues. Trimming removed 7 bases at V and 8 bases at J, with 18 bases between. Germline loops: CDR1 LNHDA, CDR2 SQIVND (reference sequence). The CDR3 DNA follows: TGTGCCAGTAACACCCCAGGGCTGGTGGATGAGCAGTTCTTC. This gives the protein CASNTPGLVDEQFF.

The chain joins TRBV9 to TRBJ1-6, with 7 bases lining up with TRBD1. The germline gives CDR1 SGDLS, CDR2 YYNGEE. The V and J ends lost 3 bases and 9 bases, in that order; junction bases with no gene match: 18. The CDR3 sequence is 18 residues long. CDR3 bases: TGTGCCAGCAGCGCCCGAGCAGGGGGGTTGAATCCTCGTTCACCCCTCCACTTT. Protein sequence: CASSARAGGLNPRSPLHF.

The CDR3 protein is CASSQDLGGEQFF. The CDR3 DNA is TGTGCCAGCAGCCAAGACCTCGGGGGGGAGCAGTTCTTC. V gene TRBV4-2 combines with J gene TRBJ2-1; the match to TRBD2 covers 7 bases. The V and J ends lost 0 bases and 10 bases, in that order; junction bases with no gene match: 3. The length of the CDR3 is 13 residues. Looked up from germline, CDR1 is LGHNA and CDR2 is YNFKEQ.

The CDR3 DNA is TGCGCCAGCAGCCAAGATCCGAGCGGGGGTGTCAATGAGCAGTTCTTC. It encodes CASSQDPSGGVNEQFF. V and J are TRBV4-3 and TRBJ2-1; 8 positions match TRBD2. Trimming took 0 bases from V and 6 from J; bases not matched to a gene: 7. Germline V gene sequence: CDR1 LGHNA, CDR2 YSLEER. This CDR3 is built from 16 residues.

This clone was observed once. The V gene is TRBV5-1, the J gene TRBJ2-2; 9 bases agree with TRBD2. This CDR3 has 15 amino acids. Germline V gene lookup returns CDR1 SGHRS and CDR2 YFSETQ. The junction had 7 bases not matched to a gene; V was cut back by 3 bases and J by 7 bases. The chain's CDR3 is CASSSLAGPGGELFF. The CDR3 coding sequence is TGCGCCAGCAGCTCACTAGCGGGCCCGGGCGGGGAGCTGTTTTTT.

The chain couples TRBV9 to TRBJ1-1; no definite D call. V lost 4 bases, J lost 0 bases, and 13 bases lay in between. The CDR3 totals 15 residues. Germline V CDR1 and CDR2: SGDLS, YYNGEE. CDR3 loop: CASSPHSPMNTEAFF. DNA of the CDR3: TGTGCCAGCAGCCCCCACTCTCCTATGAACACTGAAGCTTTCTTT.

This chain connects TRBV28 to TRBJ2-4, with 9 bases that match TRBD1. This CDR3 has 14 residues. J gave up 7 bases and V 2 bases, and 3 bases lay outside the gene matches. Germline CDR1 and CDR2: MDHEN and SYDVKM. The DNA of the CDR3 is TGTGCCAGCAGTTTAGGGACAGGGAGGAACATTCAGTACTTC. Residues: CASSLGTGRNIQYF.

This chain uses TRBV29-1 with TRBJ2-7, with D possibly being TRBD2 (6 bases). The germline gives CDR1 SQVTM, CDR2 ANQGSEA. The V and J ends lost 7 bases and 4 bases respectively, with 17 bases between them. The CDR3 length is 13 residues. The CDR3 nucleotides read TGCAGCGGAGGCTCTCACGGGAGTTACGAGCAGTACTTC. This encodes CSGGSHGSYEQYF.

The CDR3 DNA reads TGTGCCAGCAGTCTAGGACAGAGTTTGGGGGGCTACACCTTC. Encoded protein: CASSLGQSLGGYTF. V and J are TRBV27 and TRBJ1-2; D is possibly TRBD1 (6 bases). The germline V and J ends were trimmed by 5 bases and 8 bases, with 18 bases remaining between them. This CDR3 has 14 residues. CDR1 MNHEY and CDR2 SMNVEV come from the germline V gene (reference sequence).

The chain combines TRBV27 with TRBJ1-1; 11 nucleotides align to TRBD1. The CDR3 is 15 amino acids. Trimming cost V 5 bases and J 7 bases; bases outside gene matches: 9. Germline values: CDR1 MNHEY, CDR2 SMNVEV (reference sequence). Here the CDR3 reads CASSPQDRGRVEAFF. In nucleotides, the CDR3 is TGTGCCAGCAGTCCACAGGACAGGGGGCGTGTTGAAGCTTTCTTT.

The chain recombines TRBV4-3 with TRBJ2-3; D gene uncertain. V was cut by 0 bases and J by 4 bases, with 8 bases left in between. The CDR3 loop spans 14 amino acids. Germline CDR1 reads LGHNA; CDR2 reads YSLEER. The CDR3 coding sequence is TGCGCCAGCAGCCAAGATCGGAGTTCAGATACGCAGTATTTT. This sequence encodes CASSQDRSSDTQYF.

J is TRBJ1-5 and V is TRBV4-2; TRBD1 agrees at 10 bases. The CDR3 is 15 residues long. Trimming removed 1 base from V and 7 bases from J; junction bases left unmatched: 4. Germline V gives CDR1 LGHNA, CDR2 YNFKEQ. Here the CDR3 reads CASSQGTGGRQPQHF. CDR3 DNA sequence: TGTGCCAGCAGCCAAGGGACAGGGGGGCGACAGCCCCAGCATTTT.

This chain links TRBV5-1 with TRBJ2-2; TRBD2 agrees at 7 bases. The junction had 5 bases not matched to a gene; V was cut back by 3 bases and J by 0 bases. The CDR3 has 16 amino acids. Per the germline V gene, CDR1 is SGHRS and CDR2 is YFSETQ. The CDR3, as DNA: TGCGCCAGCAGCTCCTTAGCGGGTACGAACACCGGGGAGCTGTTTTTT. Residues: CASSSLAGTNTGELFF.

The J gene is TRBJ2-1, the V gene TRBV5-1; 12 bases map to TRBD2. V was pared by 4 bases and J by 4 bases, with 3 bases of the junction left unmatched. In germline, CDR1 is SGHRS, CDR2 YFSETQ. This CDR3 is built from 15 residues. This CDR3 reads CASSQTSGGYNEQFF. The CDR3 bases are TGCGCCAGCAGCCAGACTAGCGGGGGATACAATGAGCAGTTCTTC.

The rearrangement links TRBV6-1 to TRBJ2-5, with TRBD1 matching 7 bases. With 5 bases clipped from V and 2 bases from J, the junction kept 8 bases outside the gene matches. Looked up from germline, CDR1 is MNHNS and CDR2 is SASEGT. The CDR3 has 15 residues. DNA for the CDR3: TGTGCCAGCAGTAATTTCAGGGGGATGCAAGAGACCCAGTACTTC. Translation gives CASSNFRGMQETQYF.

The V gene is TRBV15, the J gene TRBJ1-6; D ambiguous. Germline V gives CDR1 LNHNV, CDR2 YYDKDF (reference sequence). V lost 0 bases to trimming and J lost 6 bases, with 12 bases between them. The CDR3 consists of 16 residues. CDR3 sequence (DNA): TGTGCCACCAGCAGAGATCGGCCAGGCGCTAATTCACCCCTCCACTTT. This gives the protein CATSRDRPGANSPLHF.

This clone occurred once. This chain uses TRBV7-8 with TRBJ2-7; TRBD2 matches 11 bases. Germline V gene lookup returns CDR1 SGHVS and CDR2 FQNEAQ. The CDR3 is made up of 16 amino acids. Germline trimming cut 0 bases from V and 4 bases from J; bases unmatched to any gene: 5. The CDR3: CASSLARLAGPYEQYF. The DNA of the CDR3 is TGTGCCAGCAGCTTAGCGAGACTAGCGGGGCCTTACGAGCAGTACTTC. Together with reference TRBV7-8 and TRBJ2-7, the CDR3 gives the full variable domain: GAGVSQSPRYKVAKRGQDVALRCDPISGHVSLFWYQQALGQGPEFLTYFQNEAQLDKSGLPSDRFFAERPEGSVSTLKIQRTQQEDSAVYLCASSLARLAGPYEQYFGPGTRLTVT.

The chain couples TRBV7-9 to TRBJ1-3; possibly TRBD1 for D (6 bases). Looked up from germline, CDR1 is SEHNR and CDR2 is FQNEAQ (reference sequence). CDR3 length: 17 residues. V was trimmed by 2 bases and J by 3 bases, leaving 17 bases between them. The CDR3 nucleotides are TGTGCCAGCAGCTTACTATCCGACAGGTTTGGTGGAAACACCATATATTTT. Protein product: CASSLLSDRFGGNTIYF. Together with reference TRBV7-9 and TRBJ1-3, the CDR3 gives the full variable domain: DTGVSQNPRHKITKRGQNVTFRCDPISEHNRLYWYRQTLGQGPEFLTYFQNEAQLEKSRLLSDRFSAERPKGSFSTLEIQRTEQGDSAMYLCASSLLSDRFGGNTIYFGEGSWLTVV.

This clone was observed at least ten times. The rearrangement joins TRBV7-2 to TRBJ1-2; 8 positions match TRBD1. Germline CDR1 SGHTA, CDR2 FQGNSA. The CDR3 consists of 13 residues. V was pared by 3 bases and J by 10 bases, with 7 bases of the junction left unmatched. CDR3 sequence reads: CASSFKRTGIYTF. CDR3 DNA sequence: TGTGCCAGCAGCTTCAAAAGGACAGGGATCTACACCTTC. Together with reference TRBV7-2 and TRBJ1-2, the CDR3 gives the full variable domain: GAGVSQSPSNKVTEKGKDVELRCDPISGHTALYWYRQSLGQGLEFLIYFQGNSAPDKSGLPSDRFSAERTGGSVSTLTIQRTQQEDSAVYLCASSFKRTGIYTFGSGTRLTVV.